This TCR beta chain was captured in a study of blood T cell repertoires in COVID-19. Study-level background: The analysed material was cDNA or gDNA that came from T cells, B-cell-depleted T cells, or PBMCs.

The V end was cut by 0 bases, the J end by 4 bases, with 13 bases between. The germline gives CDR1 SGHRS, CDR2 YFSETQ. This CDR3 comprises 16 residues. Data came from immunoSEQ multiplex PCR; TCRdb stores just in-frame clones and leaves some out. The sample includes some 96,000 clones, approximately 87% seen only once; the top ten take 11%. The sample holds a few counts of this clone. The TCR comes from a human donor in a cohort sampled during active COVID-19. Specimen: peripheral blood. The chain couples TRBV5-1 to TRBJ2-2, with D perhaps matching TRBD2 (5 bases). The CDR3: CASSLGPSEGTGELFF. The CDR3 coding sequence is TGCGCCAGCAGCTTGGGACCGTCCGAGGGCACCGGGGAGCTGTTTTTT.